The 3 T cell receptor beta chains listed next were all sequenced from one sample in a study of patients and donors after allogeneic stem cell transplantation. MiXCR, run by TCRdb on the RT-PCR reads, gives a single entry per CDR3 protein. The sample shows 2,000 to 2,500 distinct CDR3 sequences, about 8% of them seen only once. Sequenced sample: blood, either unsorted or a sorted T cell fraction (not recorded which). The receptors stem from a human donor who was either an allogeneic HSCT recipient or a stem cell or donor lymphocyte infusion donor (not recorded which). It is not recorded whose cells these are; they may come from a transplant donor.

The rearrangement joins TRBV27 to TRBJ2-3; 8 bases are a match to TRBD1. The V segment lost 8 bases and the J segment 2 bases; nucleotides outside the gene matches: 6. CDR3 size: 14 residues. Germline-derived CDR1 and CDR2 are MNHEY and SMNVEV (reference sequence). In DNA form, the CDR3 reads TGTGCCAGCCGGAGACAGGGGTACACAGATACGCAGTATTTT. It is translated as CASRRQGYTDTQYF.

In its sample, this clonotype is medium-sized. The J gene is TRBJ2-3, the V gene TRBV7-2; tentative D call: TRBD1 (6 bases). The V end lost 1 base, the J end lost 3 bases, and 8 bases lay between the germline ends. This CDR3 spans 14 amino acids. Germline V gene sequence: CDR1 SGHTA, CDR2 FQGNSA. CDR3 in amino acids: CASSLGGRTDTQYF. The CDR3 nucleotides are TGTGCCAGCAGCTTAGGGGGGCGAACAGATACGCAGTATTTT.

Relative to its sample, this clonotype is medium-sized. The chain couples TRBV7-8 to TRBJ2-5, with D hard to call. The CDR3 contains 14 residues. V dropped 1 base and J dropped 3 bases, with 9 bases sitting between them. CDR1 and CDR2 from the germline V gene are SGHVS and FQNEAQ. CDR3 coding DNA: TGTGCCAGCAGCTTAGAAAGCACCGAAGAGACCCAGTACTTC. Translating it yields CASSLESTEETQYF. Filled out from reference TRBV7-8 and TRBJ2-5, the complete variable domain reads GAGVSQSPRYKVAKRGQDVALRCDPISGHVSLFWYQQALGQGPEFLTYFQNEAQLDKSGLPSDRFFAERPEGSVSTLKIQRTQQEDSAVYLCASSLESTEETQYFGPGTRLLVL.